In its sample, the clone carrying this T cell receptor beta chain was seen a few times. CDR1 SGHRS and CDR2 YFSETQ come from the germline V gene. V gave up 3 bases and J gave up 1 base, with 11 bases separating them. The length of the CDR3 is 15 residues. MiXCR was run by TCRdb on the 5' RACE reads, yielding one entry per CDR3 protein. The sample holds a few hundred thousand distinct CDR3 sequences, roughly 9% seen once. This specimen belongs to a study of identical twins. The V gene is TRBV5-1, the J gene TRBJ1-3; perhaps TRBD1 as D (5 bases). The sequence was collected from a woman between 50 and 59 years old in good health. The sample taken for sequencing was naive T cells sorted from blood. The CDR3 is CASSSDGTSGNTIYF. CDR3 nucleotides: TGCGCCAGCAGCTCGGACGGGACTTCTGGAAACACCATATATTTT.